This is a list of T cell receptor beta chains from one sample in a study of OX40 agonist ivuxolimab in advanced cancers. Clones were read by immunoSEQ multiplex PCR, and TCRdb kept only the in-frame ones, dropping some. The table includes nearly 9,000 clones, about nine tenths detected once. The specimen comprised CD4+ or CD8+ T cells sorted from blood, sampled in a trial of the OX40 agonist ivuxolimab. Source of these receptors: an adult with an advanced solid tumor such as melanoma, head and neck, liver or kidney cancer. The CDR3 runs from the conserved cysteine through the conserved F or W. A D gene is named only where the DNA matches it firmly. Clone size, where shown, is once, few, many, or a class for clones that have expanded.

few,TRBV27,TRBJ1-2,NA,CASSDRGGPYGYTF,TGTGCCAGCAGTGATCGGGGGGGCCCCTATGGCTACACCTTC
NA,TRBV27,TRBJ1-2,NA,CASSPPTGVGYTF,TGTGCCAGCAGTCCACCGACCGGCGTAGGCTACACCTTC
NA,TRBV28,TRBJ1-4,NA,CASSWEDGEKLFF,TGTGCCAGCAGTTGGGAAGATGGTGAAAAACTGTTTTTT
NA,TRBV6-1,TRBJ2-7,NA,CASTVIGGQYEQYF,TGTGCCAGCACGGTGATAGGGGGGCAATACGAGCAGTACTTC
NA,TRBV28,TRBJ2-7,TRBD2,CASSPGLAGGLSYEQYF,TGTGCCAGCAGTCCGGGACTAGCGGGGGGGCTTTCCTACGAGCAGTACTTC
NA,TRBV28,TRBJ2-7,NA,CASSFSRQRGSYEQYF,TGTGCCAGCAGTTTTTCCCGACAGAGGGGTAGTTACGAGCAGTACTTC
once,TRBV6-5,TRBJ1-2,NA,CASSLPYVTPYGYTF,TGTGCCAGCAGCCTACCTTATGTGACACCCTATGGCTACACCTTC
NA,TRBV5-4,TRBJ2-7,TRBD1,CASSPGTGGYEQYF,TGTGCCAGCAGCCCCGGGACAGGGGGCTACGAGCAGTACTTC
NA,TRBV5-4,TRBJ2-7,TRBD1,CASSYDRGTHEQYF,TGTGCCAGCAGCTATGACAGGGGGACCCACGAGCAGTACTTC
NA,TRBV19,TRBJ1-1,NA,CASSDLGDATEAFF,TGTGCCAGTAGTGACCTCGGGGACGCCACTGAAGCTTTCTTT
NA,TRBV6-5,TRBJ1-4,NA,CASSGFNEKLFF,TGTGCCAGCAGCGGGTTTAATGAAAAACTGTTTTTT
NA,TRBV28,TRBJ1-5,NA,CASRTNWFNQPQHF,TGTGCCAGCAGAACTAATTGGTTCAATCAGCCCCAGCATTTT
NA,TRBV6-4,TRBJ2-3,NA,CASSAAGDRDTQYF,TGTGCCAGCAGTGCCGCAGGGGACCGAGATACGCAGTATTTT
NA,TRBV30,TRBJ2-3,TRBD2,CACTPRGEADTQYF,TGTGCCTGTACCCCTCGGGGGGAGGCAGATACGCAGTATTTT
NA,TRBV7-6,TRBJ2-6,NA,CASSLKWTGANVLTF,TGTGCCAGCAGCTTAAAGTGGACCGGGGCCAACGTCCTGACTTTC
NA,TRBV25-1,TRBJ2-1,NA,CASSDPDVNEQFF,TGTGCCAGCAGTGACCCAGATGTGAATGAGCAGTTCTTC
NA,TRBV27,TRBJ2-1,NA,CASSVRPGTTYNEQFF,TGTGCCAGCAGCGTTAGACCCGGGACAACCTACAATGAGCAGTTCTTC
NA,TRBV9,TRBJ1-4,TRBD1,CASSPGQGGEKLFF,TGTGCCAGCAGCCCAGGACAGGGAGGTGAAAAACTGTTTTTT
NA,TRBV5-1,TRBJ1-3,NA,CASSYDGSSGNTIYF,TGCGCCAGCAGCTACGACGGGAGCTCTGGAAACACCATATATTTT
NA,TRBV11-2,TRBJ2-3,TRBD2,CASRRSGKGTDTQYF,TGTGCCAGCAGGCGTAGCGGGAAGGGCACAGATACGCAGTATTTT
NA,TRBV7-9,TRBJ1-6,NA,CASSQDDSYNSPLHF,TGCGCCAGCAGCCAAGACGACAGCTATAATTCACCCCTCCACTTT
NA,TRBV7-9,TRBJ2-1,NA,CASLPREDPRSLNEQFF,TGTGCCAGCCTACCCAGGGAGGACCCTAGGTCGTTAAATGAGCAGTTCTTC
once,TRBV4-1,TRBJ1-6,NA,CASLGLNSPLHF,TGCGCCAGCTTGGGGCTGAATTCACCCCTCCACTTT
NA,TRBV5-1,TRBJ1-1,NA,CASSPTQGKGTEAFF,TGCGCCAGCAGCCCCACACAGGGAAAAGGCACTGAAGCTTTCTTT
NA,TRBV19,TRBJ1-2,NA,CASSIPGVGYGYTF,TGTGCCAGTAGTATACCGGGGGTCGGCTATGGCTACACCTTC
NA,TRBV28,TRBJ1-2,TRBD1,CASSLGDRGQSISGYTF,TGTGCCAGCAGTTTAGGGGACAGGGGCCAGAGTATCTCTGGCTACACCTTC
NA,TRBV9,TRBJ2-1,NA,CASSEGAYNEQFF,TGTGCCAGCAGCGAGGGGGCCTACAATGAGCAGTTCTTC
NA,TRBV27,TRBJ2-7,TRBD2,CASSSSSGYEQYF,TGTGCCAGCAGTTCCTCTAGCGGGTACGAGCAGTACTTC
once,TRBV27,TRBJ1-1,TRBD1,CASRPGGYTEAFF,TGTGCCAGCAGACCAGGGGGCTACACTGAAGCTTTCTTT
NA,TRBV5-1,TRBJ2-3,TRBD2,CASSFPTGTSKGTDTQYF,TGCGCCAGCAGCTTCCCGACCGGGACTAGTAAGGGGACAGATACGCAGTATTTT
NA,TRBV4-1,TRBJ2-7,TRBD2,CASSETPSGTYEQYF,TGCGCCAGCAGCGAGACCCCTAGCGGGACCTACGAGCAGTACTTC
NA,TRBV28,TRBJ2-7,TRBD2,CASSTLLAGISEQYF,TGTGCCAGCAGCACACTACTAGCGGGAATTTCCGAGCAGTACTTC
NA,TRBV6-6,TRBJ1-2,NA,CASSYGTLRGYTF,TGTGCCAGCAGTTACGGGACTCTTCGTGGCTACACCTTC
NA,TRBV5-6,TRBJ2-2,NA,CASSSPGGAGELFF,TGTGCCAGCAGCTCCCCAGGTGGGGCCGGGGAGCTGTTTTTT
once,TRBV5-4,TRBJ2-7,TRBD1,CASSGGTGGGIFYEQYF,TGTGCCAGCAGCGGAGGGACAGGGGGCGGGATTTTCTACGAGCAGTACTTC
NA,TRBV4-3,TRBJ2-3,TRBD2,CASSPRSSGGSDTQYF,TGCGCCAGCAGCCCCCGGAGTAGCGGGGGGTCAGATACGCAGTATTTT
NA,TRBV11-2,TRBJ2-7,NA,CASSLDRRLTYEQYF,TGTGCCAGCAGCTTAGATCGCCGGCTAACCTACGAGCAGTACTTC
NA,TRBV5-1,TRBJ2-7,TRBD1,CASSLNTGAPYEQYF,TGCGCCAGCAGCTTGAATACAGGGGCTCCCTACGAGCAGTACTTC
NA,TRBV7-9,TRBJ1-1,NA,CASSYPLQGNTEAFF,TGTGCCAGCAGCTACCCTCTCCAGGGTAACACTGAAGCTTTCTTT
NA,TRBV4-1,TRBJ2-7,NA,CASSQDKASSYEQYF,TGCGCCAGCAGCCAAGATAAGGCAAGCTCCTACGAGCAGTACTTC
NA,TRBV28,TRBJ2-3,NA,CASSLWGDTQYF,TGTGCCAGCAGTTTATGGGGGGATACGCAGTATTTT
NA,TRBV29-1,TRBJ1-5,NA,CSVVSHSNQPQHF,TGCAGCGTTGTTAGCCATAGCAATCAGCCCCAGCATTTT
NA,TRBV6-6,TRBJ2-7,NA,CASSDSYEQYF,TGTGCCAGCAGTGACAGCTACGAGCAGTACTTC
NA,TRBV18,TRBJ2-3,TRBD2,CASSPGTSGGASTDTQYF,TGTGCCAGCTCACCGGGGACTAGCGGGGGAGCTAGCACAGATACGCAGTATTTT
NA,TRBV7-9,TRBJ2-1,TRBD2,CASSFITGTTYNEQFF,TGTGCCAGCAGCTTCATCACCGGGACTACCTACAATGAGCAGTTCTTC
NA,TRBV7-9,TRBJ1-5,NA,CASSLAQGPNQPQHF,TGTGCCAGCAGCTTAGCCCAGGGGCCTAATCAGCCCCAGCATTTT
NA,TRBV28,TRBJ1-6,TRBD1,CASQGGMSSYNSPLHF,TGTGCCAGCCAGGGGGGGATGAGCTCCTATAATTCACCCCTCCACTTT
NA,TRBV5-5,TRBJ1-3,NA,CASSWTLSSGNTIYF,TGTGCCAGCAGCTGGACCTTGAGCTCTGGAAACACCATATATTTT
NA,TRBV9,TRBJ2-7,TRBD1,CASSVTGDPYEQYF,TGTGCCAGCAGCGTTACAGGGGACCCCTACGAGCAGTACTTC
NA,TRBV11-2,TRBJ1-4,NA,CASSLSQGEKLFF,TGTGCCAGCAGCTTATCCCAAGGGGAAAAACTGTTTTTT